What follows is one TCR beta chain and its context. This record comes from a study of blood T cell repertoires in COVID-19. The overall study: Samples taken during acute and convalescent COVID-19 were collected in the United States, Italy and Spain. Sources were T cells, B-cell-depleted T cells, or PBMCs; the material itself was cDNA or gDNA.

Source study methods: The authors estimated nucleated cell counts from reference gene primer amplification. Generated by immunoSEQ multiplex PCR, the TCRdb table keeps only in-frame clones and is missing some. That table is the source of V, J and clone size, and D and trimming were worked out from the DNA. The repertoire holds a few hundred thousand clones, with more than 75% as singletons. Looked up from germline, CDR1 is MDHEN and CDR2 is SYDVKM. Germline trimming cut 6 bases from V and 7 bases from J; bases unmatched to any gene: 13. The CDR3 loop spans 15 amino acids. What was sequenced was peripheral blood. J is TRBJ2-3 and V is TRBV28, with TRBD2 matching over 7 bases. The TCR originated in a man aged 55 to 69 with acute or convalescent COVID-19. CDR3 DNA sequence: TGTGCCAGCAGCGATTTAAACCGACTAGCTAATACGCAGTATTTT. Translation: CASSDLNRLANTQYF.